The clone carrying this T cell receptor beta chain showed up just a few times. Its antigen is unidentified. The sample comes from a study of T cells in Graves' hyperthyroidism and ophthalmopathy. Study-level findings and limits: The majority of expanded thyroid clonotypes above 0.001 also appeared in blood.

TCR beta CDR3 sequences were amplified from RNA transcripts. Using the HTBI primer set, a first-round RT-PCR was run on the TCR CDR3. TCRdb reprocessed the multiplex PCR reads with MiXCR, giving one entry per CDR3 protein. The table lists roughly 400,000 distinct CDR3 sequences, about a sixth of them singletons, with about a quarter in the top ten. Diagnoses used clinical symptoms, serum thyroxine and TRAb, thyroid ultrasound and orbital computed tomography. The CDR3 is 11 residues long. V lost 7 bases and J 7 bases, leaving 7 bases between the germline ends. Germline loops: CDR1 SEHNR, CDR2 FQNEAQ (reference sequence).

The specimen was blood. This receptor was obtained from a woman aged 18-35 years with Graves' hyperthyroidism that later progressed to Graves' ophthalmopathy. The chain joins TRBV7-9 to TRBJ1-4, with D possibly TRBD1 on 6 matching bases. The CDR3 spells CASKDSEKLFF. The CDR3 bases are TGTGCCAGCAAGGACAGTGAAAAACTGTTTTTT.